The rows below give T cell receptor beta chains drawn from one sample of a study of monozygotic twins with inflammatory bowel disease. After re-calling the 5' RACE reads, TCRdb lists one entry per CDR3 protein, DNA absent. The table counts 160,000 or so distinct CDR3 sequences; roughly 2.4% lies in the top ten. The sequencing sample was made of blood. These receptors all come from a human donor with ulcerative colitis or Crohn's disease, or a healthy co-twin of an affected twin (not recorded which). Both conserved end residues are part of each CDR3.

j_gene: TRBJ2-7
v_gene: TRBV7-9
CDR3aa: CASSLVLARAYEQYF

j_gene: TRBJ2-1
v_gene: TRBV7-2
CDR3aa: CASSLVKGSYNEQFF

j_gene: TRBJ2-7
v_gene: TRBV5-4
CDR3aa: CASSLDLEAEAYEQYF

j_gene: TRBJ1-5
v_gene: TRBV5-1
CDR3aa: CASSLEGYSNQPQHF

j_gene: TRBJ1-2
v_gene: TRBV27
CDR3aa: CASSLGGFPYGYTF

j_gene: TRBJ2-1
v_gene: TRBV9
CDR3aa: CASSEGQAGQAGNEQFF

j_gene: TRBJ2-6
v_gene: TRBV7-3
CDR3aa: CASSLWARSSGANVLTF

j_gene: TRBJ2-7
v_gene: TRBV2
CDR3aa: CATGLAGPLDEQYF

j_gene: TRBJ2-1
v_gene: TRBV5-6
CDR3aa: CASSEAGGPGSYNEQFF

j_gene: TRBJ2-7
v_gene: TRBV20-1
CDR3aa: CSARGMAARYLYEQYF

j_gene: TRBJ1-2
v_gene: TRBV4-3
CDR3aa: CASSQEMARLYYGYTF

j_gene: TRBJ2-7
v_gene: TRBV20-1
CDR3aa: CSASETAIYEQYF

j_gene: TRBJ2-7
v_gene: TRBV27
CDR3aa: CASSLLGTSGDSTYEQYF

j_gene: TRBJ2-1
v_gene: TRBV7-2
CDR3aa: CASSLGSAGVQFF

j_gene: TRBJ2-3
v_gene: TRBV4-1
CDR3aa: CASSQEPPSTDTQYF

j_gene: TRBJ1-1
v_gene: TRBV6-5
CDR3aa: CASSFLAGGVNTEAFF

j_gene: TRBJ2-2
v_gene: TRBV4-3
CDR3aa: CASSQDQGGGSTGELFF

j_gene: TRBJ2-2
v_gene: TRBV4-2
CDR3aa: CASSSSQDTGELFF

j_gene: TRBJ1-6
v_gene: TRBV5-6
CDR3aa: CASRKGGLGSPLHF

j_gene: TRBJ1-2
v_gene: TRBV28
CDR3aa: CASRIFKGANYGYTF

j_gene: TRBJ2-1
v_gene: TRBV5-4
CDR3aa: CASSLTRNYNEQFF

j_gene: TRBJ1-5
v_gene: TRBV20-1
CDR3aa: CSANDPEGNQPQHF

j_gene: TRBJ1-2
v_gene: TRBV29-1
CDR3aa: CSVGDSNYGYTF

j_gene: TRBJ1-3
v_gene: TRBV7-4
CDR3aa: CASSLGGNSGNTIYF

j_gene: TRBJ1-1
v_gene: TRBV7-2
CDR3aa: CASSLGSRQLNTEAFF

j_gene: TRBJ2-5
v_gene: TRBV11-3
CDR3aa: CASSPPEGKQETQYF

j_gene: TRBJ2-1
v_gene: TRBV28
CDR3aa: CASSLILAGVGNEQFF

j_gene: TRBJ2-7
v_gene: TRBV20-1
CDR3aa: CSLTSGRSNSYEQYF

j_gene: TRBJ2-7
v_gene: TRBV5-6
CDR3aa: CASGVGSYEQYF

j_gene: TRBJ2-1
v_gene: TRBV5-5
CDR3aa: CASSLEGAPYNEQFF

j_gene: TRBJ1-5
v_gene: TRBV28
CDR3aa: CASAARAGGTHQPQHF